This T cell receptor (beta chain) was sequenced during a study of blood T cell repertoires in COVID-19. Study-level background: From T cells, B-cell-depleted T cells, or PBMCs came the material, which was cDNA or gDNA.

Original processing notes: Reference gene primer amplification gave estimated nucleated cell counts. Sequenced by immunoSEQ multiplex PCR; TCRdb stores in-frame clones only, minus some. V and J calls and clone size follow that table, whereas D and trimming were derived from the DNA. The sample has roughly 250,000 clones; about 85% are singletons. Between the trimmed V and J ends, which lost 3 bases and 7 bases, there was a span of 16 bases. The CDR3 totals 15 residues. The germline CDR1 and CDR2 sequences are LGHDT and YNNKEL (reference sequence). The sequenced sample was peripheral blood. This TCR was sampled from a human donor with COVID-19, enrolled during active disease. The donor label of this sample is uncertain. This sequence joins TRBV3-1 (or the pseudogene TRBV3-2) and TRBJ1-5, with TRBD1 as a possible D gene (6 bases). The CDR3 sequence is CASSQGGLGGQPQHF. The CDR3 bases are TGTGCCAGCAGCCAGGGGGGGCTAGGTGGACAGCCCCAGCATTTT.